This T cell receptor beta chain was captured by sequencing in a study of T-cell reconstitution after alpha-beta-depleted transplantation in children. Germline CDR1 DFQATT, CDR2 SNEGSKA (reference sequence). V dropped 1 base and J dropped 0; count of bases not matched to a gene: 12. CDR3 size: 20 residues. In its sample, this clonotype was seen a few times. The authors prepared the TCRbeta library with unique molecular identifiers. TCRdb used MiXCR to reprocess the PCR reads, holding one entry per CDR3 protein. Here the sample spans approximately 510,000 distinct CDR3 sequences, roughly 18% being singletons.

This chain uses TRBV20-1 with TRBJ2-1; 13 bases line up with TRBD2. The sample consisted of PBMCs from the stem cell graft donor, taken from the stem cell graft. This receptor was identified in a human donor who donated a stem cell graft to a child with acute lymphoblastic leukemia. CDR3 nucleotides: TGCAGTGCTAGAGTCGCACAGACTAGCGGGAGGAGTAACTCCTACAATGAGCAGTTCTTC. Translated, it gives CSARVAQTSGRSNSYNEQFF.